This T cell receptor (beta chain) comes out of a study of CD8+ T cells in alopecia areata. General study findings and limits: Patients shared TCRs less clearly than mice did, possibly owing to HLA.

This CDR3 region has 14 residues. Germline assignment: CDR1 MNHEY and CDR2 SVGAGI. The V and J ends lost 1 base and 6 bases, in that order; junction bases with no gene match: 5. cDNA reverse transcribed from extracted RNA served as the sequencing template. The data were produced by immunoSEQ multiplex PCR, yet TCRdb's version contains in-frame clones alone and is incomplete. The data hold 140,000 to 150,000 clones, with roughly 58% observed a single time. As for this clone: As yet, its antigen is unknown.

The chain joins TRBV6-5 to TRBJ2-5; TRBD2 agrees at 7 bases. Sequencing input: CD8+ T cells sorted from blood. The receptor's source is a human donor in good health. In DNA, the CDR3 is TGTGCCAGCAGTTACTTCGAGGGACTAAAGACCCAGTACTTC. Protein product: CASSYFEGLKTQYF.